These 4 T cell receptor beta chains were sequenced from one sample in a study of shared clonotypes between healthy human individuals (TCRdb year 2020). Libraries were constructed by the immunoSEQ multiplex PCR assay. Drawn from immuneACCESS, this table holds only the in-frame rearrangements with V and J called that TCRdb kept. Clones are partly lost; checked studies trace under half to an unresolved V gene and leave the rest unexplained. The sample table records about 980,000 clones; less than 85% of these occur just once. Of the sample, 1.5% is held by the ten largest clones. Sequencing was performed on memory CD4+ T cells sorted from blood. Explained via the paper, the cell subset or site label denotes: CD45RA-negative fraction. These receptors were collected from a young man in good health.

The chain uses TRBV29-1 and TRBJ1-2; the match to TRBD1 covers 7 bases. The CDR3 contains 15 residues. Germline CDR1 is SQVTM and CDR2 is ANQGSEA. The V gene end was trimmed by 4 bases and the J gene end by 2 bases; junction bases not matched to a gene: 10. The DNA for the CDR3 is TGCAGCGTTGTTGCTTCGGCCAGGGGGAACTATGGCTACACCTTC. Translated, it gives CSVVASARGNYGYTF.

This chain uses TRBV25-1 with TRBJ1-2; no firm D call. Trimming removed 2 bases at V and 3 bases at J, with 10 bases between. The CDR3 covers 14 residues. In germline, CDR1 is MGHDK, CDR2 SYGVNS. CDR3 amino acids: CASSEKNRDYGYTF. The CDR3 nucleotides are TGTGCCAGCAGTGAAAAGAACCGCGACTATGGCTACACCTTC.

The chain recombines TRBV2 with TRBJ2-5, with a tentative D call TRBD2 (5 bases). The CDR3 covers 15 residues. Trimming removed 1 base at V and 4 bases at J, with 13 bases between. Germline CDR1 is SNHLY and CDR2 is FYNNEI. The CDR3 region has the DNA TGTGCCAGCAGTGAAGTCGAGGGTGTGGGAGAGACCCAGTACTTC. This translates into CASSEVEGVGETQYF.

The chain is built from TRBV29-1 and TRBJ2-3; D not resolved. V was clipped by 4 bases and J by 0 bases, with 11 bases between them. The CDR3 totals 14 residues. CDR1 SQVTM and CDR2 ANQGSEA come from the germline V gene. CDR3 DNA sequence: TGCAGCGTTGTTGGGTCTACTAGCACAGATACGCAGTATTTT. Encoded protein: CSVVGSTSTDTQYF.